The T cell receptor (beta chain) under discussion was sequenced for a study of identical twins. Findings of the study overall: Its conclusions, products of cross-sectional statistical analysis, did not come from following the same donors. Modelling approaches yielded underestimates of out-of-frame TCR alpha sharing between monozygotic twins.

Through template switching, a universal primer site was introduced, and the cDNA contained unique molecular identifiers. TCRdb reanalysed the 5' RACE reads using MiXCR and keeps one entry per CDR3 protein. The table has 1.5 million to 2 million distinct CDR3 sequences, less than 35% seen once. The CDR3 sequence is 14 residues long. Germline V CDR1 and CDR2: LGHDT, YNNKEL (reference sequence). Between the trimmed V and J ends, which lost 2 bases and 0 bases, there was a span of 7 bases. There are many counts of this clonotype. The antigen is not known. Every one of the donors was a healthy Caucasian. Sequenced sample: cord blood. The receptor comes from a newborn girl in good health. The chain carries TRBV3-1 and TRBJ2-5, with D perhaps TRBD1 (6 bases). The CDR3 DNA reads as TGTGCCAGCAGCCAAAACAGGGACCAAGAGACCCAGTACTTC. It specifies CASSQNRDQETQYF.